This T cell receptor (beta chain) was recovered during a study of T cells in Graves' hyperthyroidism and ophthalmopathy. Study-level background: Peripheral blood was acquired at first diagnosis, ahead of any therapy whatsoever.

Trimming at V came to 5 bases and at J to 6 bases, leaving 7 bases not matched to a gene. The germline V gene encodes CDR1 SGHTA and CDR2 FQGTGA. The CDR3 runs to 16 residues. Amplified regions were TCR beta CDR3 sequences from RNA transcripts. The HTBI primer set was used in a first-round RT-PCR of the TCR CDR3. TCRdb re-derived calls from the multiplex PCR reads in MiXCR, one entry per CDR3 protein. The profile shows about 200,000 distinct CDR3 sequences, about a sixth of them singletons. Patients aged 18 to 65 with hyperthyroidism were newly diagnosed, with duration under 2 months. Clinical symptoms, serum thyroxine and TRAb, thyroid ultrasound and orbital computed tomography together formed the diagnostic basis.

The sequence was collected from a man between 35 and 55 years old with Graves' hyperthyroidism. Sample: blood. The chain combines TRBV7-3 with TRBJ2-1; TRBD2 aligns across 13 bases. CDR3 DNA sequence: TGTGCCAGCAGCCGACTAGCGGGGGGCATCGTCAATGAGCAGTTCTTC. This sequence encodes CASSRLAGGIVNEQFF.